Included here is one T cell receptor beta chain sequence, with context. The specificity of this receptor is unknown. No much larger clonotype is one base removed from it; base qualities were not supplied. The label giving this sample's time point can be read as: cycle 2 day 1 (C2D1) of nivolumab. All trial patients had relapsed after autologous stem cell transplantation, with cohorts A, B and C differing in prior brentuximab vedotin exposure. The trial cohort comprised approximately 55 patients with relapsed/refractory classical Hodgkin lymphoma whose best overall responses were complete response, partial response or progressive disease. In the multi-cohort phase II CheckMate 205 trial, trial patients received single-agent nivolumab. Best overall response was determined by an independent review committee according to the 2007 International Working Group response criteria. Trial PBMCs were obtained immediately prior to nivolumab initiation (C1D1) and on therapy at cycle 2 day 1 and cycle 4 day 1. Peripheral blood was collected in 8 mL Vacutainer Cell Preparation Tubes, from which PBMCs were isolated by centrifugation and then cryopreserved.

Based on the germline V gene, the CDR1 and CDR2 sequences are SGDLS and YYNGEE. CDR3 length: 14 amino acids, cysteine to phenylalanine. This entry keeps only the CDR3 DNA: 42 bases, framed from base 1. V sheds 2 bases and J sheds 0 bases, leaving 6 bases between their ends. The data stem from a study of PD-1 blockade in classical Hodgkin lymphoma (dated by TCRdb to 2018 to 2021). Regarding the study in general: Nivolumab dosing was 3 mg/kg intravenously every 2 weeks, continuing until either disease progression or unacceptable toxicity. To define a peripheral blood immune signature of response to PD-1 blockade in classical Hodgkin lymphoma, the study combined TCR beta sequencing with CyTOF. What the work shows at the level of the full study, not this receptor alone: The study was limited to a single clinical trial cohort, and causes of repertoire differences, possibly disease activity or prior therapy, remained undefined. Baseline TCR diversity was reported to be lower in newly diagnosed patients than in healthy donors, and even lower in relapsed/refractory patients. Lower diversity was observed in patients in whom nivolumab was started less than 1 year after ASCT, and these patients were excluded from later analyses so that confounding by immune reconstitution would be avoided. Baseline diversity similar to that of newly diagnosed patients was observed in trial patients achieving complete response, whereas significantly lower diversity was observed in partial responders and progressors. CD4+ but not CD8+ TCR diversity rose significantly by C4D1 (p=0.0027 vs p=0.16), most apparent in complete responders (p=0.02).

Genomic DNA was isolated using the Qiagen DNeasy kit from unsorted PBMCs as well as from negatively selected CD4+ and CD8+ fractions. TCR beta CDR3 regions were subjected to amplification by immunoSEQ multiplex PCR with primers that anneal to V and J segments. Amplification bias was minimized using a synthetic immune receptor repertoire, and residual bias was removed computationally after sequencing. The authors' pipeline ran thus. Custom Python scripts were used to quantify repertoire diversity as the Shannon entropy index. Unsorted, CD4+ and CD8+ repertoires were analyzed separately, except for combined analyses in which CD4+ and CD8+ sequences were merged in silico. Clonal expansion was defined as at least a 2-fold frequency increase after treatment relative to C1D1, with a pseudocount of 0.5 for undetected baseline clones. Singleton clones were defined as clones with 0 or 1 copy at C1D1, and non-singleton clones were defined as clones with 2 or more copies. Clones expanded in unsorted samples were annotated as CD4+, CD8+ or unknown by matching protein sequences in sorted samples from the same patient. Wilcoxon tests were applied to paired samples to test diversity changes from C1D1 to C4D1. Drawn from immuneACCESS, this table holds only the in-frame rearrangements with V and J called that TCRdb kept. Clones are partly lost; checked studies trace under half to an unresolved V gene and leave the rest unexplained. V and J calls and clone size are as listed in that table; D and trimming were resolved from the DNA. A total of about 29,000 clones appear in this sample, 78% of them only once. Of the sample, about 33% falls within the top ten clones.

Source: peripheral blood mononuclear cells (PBMCs), taken before the second cycle of nivolumab. The chain couples TRBV9 to TRBJ1-3; a confident D gene designation cannot be given. This TCR was sampled from a human donor with classical Hodgkin lymphoma. The sequenced DNA: TGTGCCAGCAGCGTTGGCAGCTCTGGAAACACCATATATTTT. The encoded protein is CASSVGSSGNTIYF. The variable domain in full, with residues beyond the CDR3 obtained from the reference TRBV9 and TRBJ1-3 genes, is DSGVTQTPKHLITATGQRVTLRCSPRSGDLSVYWYQQSLDQGLQFLIQYYNGEERAKGNILERFSAQQFPDLHSELNLSSLELGDSALYFCASSVGSSGNTIYFGEGSWLTVV.